Listed here is a single T cell receptor beta chain. Its antigen is not known. The sample comes from a study of shared clonotypes between healthy human individuals. At the level of the study: Participating donors consisted of a couple of women and a few men aged 18 to 49. Study findings and constraints: It was only blood that was sampled, and tissue repertoires likely differ.

CDR1 SNHLY and CDR2 FYNNEI come from the germline V gene. This CDR3 is 14 amino acids long. J was trimmed by 6 bases and V by 6 bases; bases with no gene match: 8. Original processing methods: Filtering differed, since immunoSEQ gave only junction sequences and no quality scores. Assay used: immunoSEQ multiplex PCR; TCRdb lists only in-frame clones, some missing. Clone size and the V and J calls come from that table; the DNA yielded D and trimming. The sample yields some 2.3 million clones, 80% to 95% seen once. The chain employs TRBV2 and TRBJ2-7; TRBD1 agrees at 10 bases. The origin of this receptor is a man younger than 35 in good health. Some clones in this sample may be carry-over from other donors' samples. The specimen was naive CD4+ T cells from PBMCs. Subset: CD45RA+ positively selected. The CDR3 spells CASSGTGEGGEQYF. CDR3 DNA sequence: TGTGCCAGCAGCGGGACAGGGGAAGGAGGCGAGCAGTACTTC.